A selection of T cell receptor beta chains follows, all from one sample in a study of early T cells in non-severe SARS-CoV-2 infection. One entry per CDR3 protein, called by TCRdb with MiXCR from the 5' RACE reads. The sample records around 70,000 distinct CDR3 sequences, roughly 16% being singletons. Sequenced material: whole blood. The receptors originated from an adult who was a healthcare worker with PCR-confirmed SARS-CoV-2 infection or an uninfected control (not recorded which). The CDR3 runs from the conserved cysteine through the conserved F or W. D genes are given only for firm matches. Not every row has a clone size; where given, it reads once, few, many or a size class.

many	TRBJ2-7	TRBD1	TRBV5-4	TGTGCCAGTTGCCGGGACAGGTCTACCTACGAGCAGTACTTC	CASCRDRSTYEQYF
.	TRBJ1-3	.	TRBV9	TGTGCCAGCAGCGTAGAGGACTTCTCTGGAAACACCATATATTTT	CASSVEDFSGNTIYF
few	TRBJ2-3	TRBD1	TRBV25-1	TGTGCCACATCGGGACAGGGCGGCACAGATACGCAGTATTTT	CATSGQGGTDTQYF
few	TRBJ2-7	TRBD2	TRBV29-1	TGCAGCGTGTCCCAACAACCGGGAGGTGGGCAGTACTTC	CSVSQQPGGGQYF
.	TRBJ1-3	.	TRBV20-1	TGCAGTGCTCCCCTTTATGGAAACACCATATATTTT	CSAPLYGNTIYF
many	TRBJ2-1	.	TRBV4-3	TGCGCCAGCAGCCAAGATATTGCGGTCCCTACCTCCGCCAATGAGCAGTTCTTC	CASSQDIAVPTSANEQFF
few	TRBJ1-3	.	TRBV4-1	TGCGCCAGCAGCCGTCTAGGGACTGGAAACACCATATATTTT	CASSRLGTGNTIYF
few	TRBJ1-5	.	TRBV5-4	TGTGCCAGCAGCTTCAAAGGGTCCAATCAGCCCCAGCATTTT	CASSFKGSNQPQHF
.	TRBJ1-2	.	TRBV20-1	TGCAGTGCTAGAGATTCTGAAGGGGTCGGCTATGGCTACACCTTC	CSARDSEGVGYGYTF
few	TRBJ1-2	TRBD1	TRBV27	TGTGCCAGCAGGCCCAGGGGGACCGACCGTTTCTATGGCTACACCTTC	CASRPRGTDRFYGYTF
few	TRBJ2-7	.	TRBV20-1	TGCAGTGCTAGAGACGACAGCGGTACCTACGAGCAGTACTTC	CSARDDSGTYEQYF
few	TRBJ1-5	.	TRBV21-1	TGTGCCAGCAGCGATTTTAAGACAGGGGCGATCTATAGCAATCAGCCCCAGCATTTT	CASSDFKTGAIYSNQPQHF
.	TRBJ1-1	.	TRBV5-6	TGTGCCAGCAGCTTGGGGTTACGTATGAACACTGAAGCTTTCTTT	CASSLGLRMNTEAFF
.	TRBJ1-2	.	TRBV19	TGTGCCAGTAGTATAGTAATGCGGCAGGGCTTCTATGGCTACACCTTC	CASSIVMRQGFYGYTF
few	TRBJ2-7	.	TRBV18	TGTGCCAGCTCACCTGAGGGGCTCCTCGTCTACGAGCAGTACTTC	CASSPEGLLVYEQYF
many	TRBJ1-2	TRBD1	TRBV5-5	TGTGCCAGCAGCCACCGGGACAGACAGGGCTATGGCTACACCTTC	CASSHRDRQGYGYTF
.	TRBJ1-2	.	TRBV6-2/TRBV6-3	TGTGCCAGCAGTACCACGGACAAAATAGCAGGCTACACCTTC	CASSTTDKIAGYTF
.	TRBJ2-3	.	TRBV6-6	TGTGCCAGCAGTTACGAGCCGGTCACCACAGATACGCAGTATTTT	CASSYEPVTTDTQYF
.	TRBJ1-3	.	TRBV29-1	TGCAGCGTTGAAGGACAGGATGAAAACACCATATATTTT	CSVEGQDENTIYF
.	TRBJ2-3	.	TRBV7-2	TGTGCCAGCACACCCCGGGGCCTTCCCACAGATACGCAGTATTTT	CASTPRGLPTDTQYF
many	TRBJ2-7	TRBD1	TRBV5-1	TGCGCCAGCACCCCCTGGACAGGGGAATACGAGCAGTACTTC	CASTPWTGEYEQYF
few	TRBJ1-1	.	TRBV12-3/TRBV12-4	TGTGCCAGCAGTGTACACAGGGACTGGGAAGCTTTCTTT	CASSVHRDWEAFF
.	TRBJ2-7	TRBD1	TRBV18	TGTGCCAGCTCACCACCGACGGGACAGGGTTTCGAGCAGTACTTC	CASSPPTGQGFEQYF
many	TRBJ1-2	TRBD1	TRBV12-3/TRBV12-4	TGTGCCAGCACCTCTCACGGACAGGGGTGGAATGGCTACACCTTC	CASTSHGQGWNGYTF
.	TRBJ2-6	.	TRBV27	TGTGCCAGCAGTTTCGCGGGCTCTGGGGCCAACGTCCTGACTTTC	CASSFAGSGANVLTF
.	TRBJ1-2	TRBD1	TRBV12-3/TRBV12-4	TGTGCCAGCAGTCCCGGGACAGGGTCGGGCTACACCTTC	CASSPGTGSGYTF
few	TRBJ2-1	TRBD2	TRBV5-4	TGTGCCAGCAGCTCGGGCCTGGGAATAGCGGGAGTTGTTGGAGAGCAGTTCTTC	CASSSGLGIAGVVGEQFF
.	TRBJ2-7	.	TRBV29-1	TGCAGCGTTGATGTGGGTCCCTACGAGCAGTACTTC	CSVDVGPYEQYF
.	TRBJ2-1	.	TRBV29-1	TGCAGCGTTATCCCCCGGAGCAATGAGCAGTTCTTC	CSVIPRSNEQFF
.	TRBJ2-1	.	TRBV5-4	TGTGCCAGCAGCTTCGCAGTCGGGGGATACAATGAGCAGTTCTTC	CASSFAVGGYNEQFF
.	TRBJ1-1	.	TRBV20-1	TGCAGTGCTAGAGCGGGAGAGGGAATGAACACTGAAGCTTTCTTT	CSARAGEGMNTEAFF
.	TRBJ1-5	.	TRBV11-1	TGTGCCAGCAGCTTTGGACTCTCCGAGCATCAGCCCCAGCATTTT	CASSFGLSEHQPQHF
many	TRBJ1-1	TRBD1	TRBV20-1	TGCAGTGCTAGCAACGACAGGGGCAGGACTGAAGCTTTCTTT	CSASNDRGRTEAFF
many	TRBJ2-7	.	TRBV7-8	TGTGCCAGCAGCTCAGGAGGCACCTACGAGCAGTACTTC	CASSSGGTYEQYF
once	TRBJ1-2	.	TRBV12-3/TRBV12-4	TGTGCCAGCAGTTTAATTGGGATCGGTGAGGATGGCTACACCTTC	CASSLIGIGEDGYTF
.	TRBJ2-3	.	TRBV7-9	TGTGCCAGCAGCGCGACCCCAGATACGCAGTATTTT	CASSATPDTQYF
.	TRBJ1-6	.	TRBV12-3/TRBV12-4	TGTGCCAGCAGTTCCTCCGGACATTTCTCACCCCTCCACTTT	CASSSSGHFSPLHF
.	TRBJ1-4	.	TRBV19	TGTGCCAGTAGTATCCCGGGCCGGGGGGAAAAACTGTTTTTT	CASSIPGRGEKLFF
few	TRBJ2-3	TRBD1	TRBV20-1	TGCAGTGCCAACGGACAGGGGGCGGAAGATACGCAGTATTTT	CSANGQGAEDTQYF
many	TRBJ2-1	TRBD1	TRBV24-1	TGTGCCACCAGTGAGACCGGGACAGGGGGCTTGGAGCAGTTCTTC	CATSETGTGGLEQFF
few	TRBJ2-5	TRBD1	TRBV29-1	TGCAGCGTTGAACCTGGGACAGGTCAAGAGACCCAGTACTTC	CSVEPGTGQETQYF
few	TRBJ1-1	.	TRBV7-6	TGTGCCAGCAGCTTAGTATCAGTGAACACTGAAGCTTTCTTT	CASSLVSVNTEAFF
.	TRBJ2-7	.	TRBV20-1	TGCAGTGCGTCCGGGACGGAGCTTTACGAGCAGTACTTC	CSASGTELYEQYF
few	TRBJ1-2	.	TRBV13	TGTGCCAGCAGCTTAGGAGGAAAACCGTATGGCTACACCTTC	CASSLGGKPYGYTF
.	TRBJ2-3	.	TRBV7-3	TGTGCCAGCAGCGATCCTGTTACAGATACGCAGTATTTT	CASSDPVTDTQYF
.	TRBJ2-1	.	TRBV4-2	TGTGCCAGCAGCCAAGATCTAGCTAGGGAACAGTTCTTC	CASSQDLAREQFF
.	TRBJ1-2	.	TRBV9	TGTGCCAGCAGCCCGGCCGAGAAATCGGGCTACACCTTC	CASSPAEKSGYTF
.	TRBJ1-1	.	TRBV28	TGTGCCAGCAACCCACCGGGCCGGTTTATGGAAGCTTTCTTT	CASNPPGRFMEAFF
few	TRBJ1-3	TRBD1	TRBV29-1	TGCAGCGTTGCAGGGGGGCGCTTAGAAAACACCATATATTTT	CSVAGGRLENTIYF
once	TRBJ1-4	.	TRBV7-2	TGTGCCAGCAGCTTAGACAGTTATAATGAAAAACTGTTTTTT	CASSLDSYNEKLFF
.	TRBJ2-7	.	TRBV15	TGTGCCACCAGCCCCTCCCGGAGAGGGAGCTCCTACGAGCAGTACTTC	CATSPSRRGSSYEQYF
.	TRBJ1-1	.	TRBV28	TGTGCCAGCACCCTCGGGGGGGTGGGGACTGAAGCTTTCTTT	CASTLGGVGTEAFF
.	TRBJ1-1	.	TRBV7-6	TGTGCCAGCAGCTCAACCAGGGGCTCGGGGAACACTGAAGCTTTCTTT	CASSSTRGSGNTEAFF
.	TRBJ2-7	.	TRBV29-1	TGCAGCGTTGTATCCTACGAGCAGTACTTC	CSVVSYEQYF
few	TRBJ2-7	.	TRBV19	TGTGCCAGTAGTATAAGCTTACTTTCGTACGAGCAGTACTTC	CASSISLLSYEQYF
.	TRBJ2-1	TRBD2	TRBV20-1	TGCAGTGCTAGGACTAGCGGGAATGAGCAGTTCTTC	CSARTSGNEQFF
few	TRBJ1-6	.	TRBV12-3/TRBV12-4	TGTGCCAGCAGACTATCCACCAATTCACCCCTCCACTTT	CASRLSTNSPLHF
.	TRBJ2-1	TRBD2	TRBV11-1	TGTGCCAGCAGCTCCCGACTAGCGGTCGATGAGCAGTTCTTC	CASSSRLAVDEQFF